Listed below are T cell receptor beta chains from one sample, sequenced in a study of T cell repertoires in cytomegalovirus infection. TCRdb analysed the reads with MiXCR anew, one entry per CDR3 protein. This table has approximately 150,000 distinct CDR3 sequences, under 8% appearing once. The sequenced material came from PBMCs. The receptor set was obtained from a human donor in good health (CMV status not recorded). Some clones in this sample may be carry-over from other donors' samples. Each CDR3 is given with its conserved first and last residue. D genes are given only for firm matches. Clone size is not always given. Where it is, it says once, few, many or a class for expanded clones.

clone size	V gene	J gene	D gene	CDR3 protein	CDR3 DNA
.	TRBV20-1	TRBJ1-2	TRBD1	CSAQNPGTGENGYTF	TGCAGTGCCCAAAACCCCGGGACAGGAGAGAATGGCTACACCTTC
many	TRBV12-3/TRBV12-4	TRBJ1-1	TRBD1	CASSFRDRAAEAFF	TGTGCCAGCAGCTTCCGGGACAGGGCGGCTGAAGCTTTCTTT
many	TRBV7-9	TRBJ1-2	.	CASSLSGMTNYGYTF	TGTGCCAGCAGCTTATCCGGGATGACAAACTATGGCTACACCTTC
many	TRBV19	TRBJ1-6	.	CASSMRERNSPLHF	TGTGCCAGTAGTATGAGAGAAAGGAATTCACCCCTCCACTTT
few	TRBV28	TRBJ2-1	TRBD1	CASRDSWENEQFF	TGTGCCAGCCGGGACAGTTGGGAGAATGAGCAGTTCTTC
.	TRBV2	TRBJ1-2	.	CASSEGEVYGYTF	TGTGCCAGCAGTGAAGGGGAAGTCTATGGCTACACCTTC
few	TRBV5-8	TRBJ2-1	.	CASSLLWSGGLFDEQFF	TGTGCCAGCAGCTTGCTTTGGTCTGGCGGTTTGTTCGATGAGCAGTTCTTC
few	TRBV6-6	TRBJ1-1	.	CASTAWGLNTEAFF	TGTGCCAGCACCGCTTGGGGGTTGAACACTGAAGCTTTCTTT
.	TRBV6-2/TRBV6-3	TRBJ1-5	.	CASNQDSSGQPQHF	TGTGCCAGCAACCAGGACAGCTCGGGTCAGCCCCAGCATTTT
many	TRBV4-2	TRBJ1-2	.	CASSQGFGNSGYTF	TGTGCCAGCAGCCAAGGCTTCGGGAATTCGGGCTACACCTTC
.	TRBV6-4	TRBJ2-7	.	CASSDSKGDSRLIKTYEQYF	TGTGCCAGCAGTGACTCGAAGGGGGACTCGCGGCTTATTAAGACCTACGAGCAGTACTTC
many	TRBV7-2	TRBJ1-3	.	CASSLVSGTAGNTIYF	TGTGCCAGCAGCTTAGTAAGCGGGACGGCCGGAAACACCATATATTTT
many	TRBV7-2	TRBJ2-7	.	CASGTTGAYEQYF	TGTGCCAGCGGAACCACAGGAGCCTACGAGCAGTACTTC
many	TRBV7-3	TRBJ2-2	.	CASSFSVDTGELFF	TGTGCCAGCAGCTTCTCCGTGGACACCGGGGAGCTGTTTTTT
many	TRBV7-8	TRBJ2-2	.	CASSTPGQANTGELFF	TGTGCCAGCAGCACCCCAGGACAAGCGAACACCGGGGAGCTGTTTTTT
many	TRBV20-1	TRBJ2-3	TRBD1	CSASGGTGFSDTQYF	TGCAGTGCTAGTGGTGGGACAGGGTTTTCAGATACGCAGTATTTT
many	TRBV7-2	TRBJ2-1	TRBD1	CASSLASTGGLHGQFF	TGTGCCAGCAGCTTAGCCTCGACAGGGGGCTTACATGGGCAGTTCTTC
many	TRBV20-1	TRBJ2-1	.	CSASGGADNEQFF	TGCAGTGCTAGTGGGGGGGCCGACAATGAGCAGTTCTTC
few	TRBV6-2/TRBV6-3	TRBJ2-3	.	CASRPQTSTDTQYF	TGTGCCAGCAGGCCACAGACTAGCACAGATACGCAGTATTTT
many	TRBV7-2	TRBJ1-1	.	CASSFWALGTEAFF	TGTGCCAGCAGCTTCTGGGCGTTAGGCACTGAAGCTTTCTTT
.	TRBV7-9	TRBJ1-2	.	CASSIAGLDGYTF	TGTGCCAGCAGCATCGCAGGGCTGGATGGCTACACCTTC
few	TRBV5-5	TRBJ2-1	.	CASAHLEQFF	TGTGCCAGCGCCCATCTTGAGCAGTTCTTC